Presented here are 6 T cell receptor beta chains from one specimen sequenced in a study of shared clonotypes between healthy human individuals. CD8 cells classed as naive were CD45RO-negative and positively selected for CCR7, excluding terminally differentiated effector memory CD45RA+ cells. Using immunoSEQ multiplex PCR, the repertoire was profiled, and TCRdb retains in-frame clones only, with some absent. This sample has about 610,000 clones, with 95% to 96% found just once. Source material: naive CD8+ T cells sorted from blood. The origin of the receptors is a woman in her 30s in good health.

A single count supports this clone. This CDR3 is CASSQDLGTAYNEQFF. Written as DNA, the CDR3 is TGTGCCAGCAGCCAAGATTTGGGGACAGCTTACAATGAGCAGTTCTTC. The chain has TRBV14 and TRBJ2-1; 7 nucleotides match TRBD1. CDR3 length: 16 amino acids. CDR1 and CDR2 (germline): SGHDN, FVKESK. V shed 0 bases, J shed 4 bases, and the junction held 6 bases outside the gene matches.

The rearrangement joins TRBV28 to TRBJ2-2; D uncertain. Germline CDR1 and CDR2: MDHEN and SYDVKM. The germline V and J ends were trimmed by 6 bases and 6 bases, with 11 bases remaining between them. The CDR3 covers 13 residues. DNA for the CDR3: TGTGCCAGCAGCACTATGCGCCCCGGGGAGCTGTTTTTT. Amino acids: CASSTMRPGELFF.

The rearrangement uses TRBV5-4 and TRBJ2-1; a possible D gene is TRBD2 (5 bases). Germline V gene sequence: CDR1 SGHNT, CDR2 YYREEE (reference sequence). V was cut by 4 bases and J by 8 bases, with 13 bases left in between. The CDR3 consists of 13 residues. The CDR3 protein is CASSLGWRDEQFF. In nucleotides, the CDR3 is TGTGCCAGCAGCCTGGGATGGCGGGATGAGCAGTTCTTC.

V and J are TRBV7-2 and TRBJ2-7; 7 nucleotides line up with TRBD2. CDR1 SGHTA and CDR2 FQGNSA come from the germline V gene. This CDR3 has 16 residues. V was clipped by 3 bases and J by 3 bases; unmatched bases: 11. For the CDR3, the DNA is TGTGCCAGCAGCTTTCACTGGGGCGGGAGTAGCTACGAGCAGTACTTC. Translation gives CASSFHWGGSSYEQYF.

The CDR3 DNA reads as TGTGCCAGCAGCGTAGATGGGGCCCCTATAATAGACACTGAAGCTTTCTTT. It encodes CASSVDGAPIIDTEAFF. The rearrangement joins TRBV9 to TRBJ1-1, with D perhaps matching TRBD1 (5 bases). The V end was cut by 0 bases, the J end by 3 bases, with 18 bases between. Per germline, CDR1 SGDLS and CDR2 YYNGEE. This CDR3 spans 17 amino acids.

This clone was seen a handful of times. V usage is TRBV5-4 and J usage is TRBJ2-2; D is ambiguous. This CDR3 spans 12 amino acids. V was pared by 4 bases and J by 3 bases, with 4 bases between. The germline V gene has CDR1 SGHNT and CDR2 YYREEE (reference sequence). CDR3 in amino acids: CASSPDTGELFF. For the CDR3, the DNA is TGTGCCAGCAGCCCTGACACCGGGGAGCTGTTTTTT.